This TCR beta chain was recovered during a study of shared clonotypes between healthy human individuals. Whole-study context: Each donor's CD4 naive and CD4 memory cells filled three plates apiece, CD8 naive two, and CD8 memory one. Study-level results: Compared with clonotypes that all four donors shared, non-shared clonotypes had lower generation probabilities. Estimated clonotype richness was generally higher in naive than memory subsets. It was observed that roughly 5% of naive CD4 clonotypes were shared across a handful of donors.

Germline V CDR1 and CDR2: SGHNT, YYREEE (reference sequence). V was trimmed by 0 bases and J by 5 bases, leaving 9 bases between them. The CDR3 spans 13 residues. In the case of this clone: What it binds is unknown.

Here immunoSEQ multiplex PCR was the method, and the copy in TCRdb shows in-frame clones only, minus some. The sample yields over a million clones, around 95% seen once. Sequencing input: naive CD4+ T cells sorted from blood. Subset here: CD45RA+ positively selected. The chain uses TRBV5-4 and TRBJ2-7, with D possibly TRBD1 on 6 matching bases. The receptor's source is a man aged 30 to 39 in good health. CDR3 nucleotide sequence: TGTGCCAGCAGCTTGGAGAAGGGGGACGAGCAGTACTTC. It specifies CASSLEKGDEQYF. The full variable domain, its missing parts supplied by reference TRBV5-4 and TRBJ2-7, is ETGVTQSPTHLIKTRGQQVTLRCSSQSGHNTVSWYQQALGQGPQFIFQYYREEENGRGNFPPRFSGLQFPNYSSELNVNALELDDSALYLCASSLEKGDEQYFGPGTRLTVT.